This paragraph reports one T cell receptor beta chain. The antigen remains undetermined. This sample is part of a study of cytomegalovirus exposure and HLA in healthy donors. Study-level findings and limits: More clonal expansion characterized HLA-associated TCR beta chains than equally common others in a later analysis. Later analysis suggested links between common viral pathogens and several top significant clusters. Sequencing depth across donors, presence/absence analyses assumed, was roughly uniform. Within an earlier analysis, most TCR beta V segments proved productive either about 90% or about 30% of the time.

The CDR3 runs to 15 residues. The V end lost 4 bases, the J end lost 6 bases, and 16 bases lay between the germline ends. Germline V gives CDR1 SGHNT, CDR2 YYREEE (reference sequence). This PCR relied on a set of 60 Vbeta primers and 13 Jbeta primers. The protocol was immunoSEQ multiplex PCR, while the TCRdb copy is restricted to in-frame clones and leaves out a portion. This sample yields around 220,000 clones, of which roughly 80% are seen a single time; 0.2% to 0.25% belongs to the top ten. Material for sequencing was PBMCs. This chain joins TRBV5-4 and TRBJ2-2; TRBD2 might be the D (5 bases). The receptor comes from a girl aged 2 to 9 in good health and CMV-seronegative. The CDR3 nucleotides are TGTGCCAGCAGCCCGACTACTCTAGGGCCCGGGGAGCTGTTTTTT. Its translation is CASSPTTLGPGELFF.